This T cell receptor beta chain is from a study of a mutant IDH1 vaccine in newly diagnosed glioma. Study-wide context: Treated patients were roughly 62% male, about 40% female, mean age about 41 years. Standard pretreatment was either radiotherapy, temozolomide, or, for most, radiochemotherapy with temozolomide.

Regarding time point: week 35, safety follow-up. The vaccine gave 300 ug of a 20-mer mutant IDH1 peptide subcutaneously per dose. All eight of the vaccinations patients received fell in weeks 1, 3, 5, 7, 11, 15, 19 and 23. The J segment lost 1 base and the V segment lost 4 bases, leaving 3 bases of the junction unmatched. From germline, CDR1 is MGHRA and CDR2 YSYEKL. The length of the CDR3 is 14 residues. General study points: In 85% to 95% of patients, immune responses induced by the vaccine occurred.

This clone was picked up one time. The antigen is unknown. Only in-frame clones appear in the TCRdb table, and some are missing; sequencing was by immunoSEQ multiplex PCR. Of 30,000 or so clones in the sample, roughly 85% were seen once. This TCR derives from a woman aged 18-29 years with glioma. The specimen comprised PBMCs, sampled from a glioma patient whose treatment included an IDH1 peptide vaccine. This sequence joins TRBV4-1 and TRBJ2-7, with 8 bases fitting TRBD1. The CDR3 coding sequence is TGCGCCAGCAGCCGACAGGGGCAATCCTACGAGCAGTACTTC. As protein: CASSRQGQSYEQYF.